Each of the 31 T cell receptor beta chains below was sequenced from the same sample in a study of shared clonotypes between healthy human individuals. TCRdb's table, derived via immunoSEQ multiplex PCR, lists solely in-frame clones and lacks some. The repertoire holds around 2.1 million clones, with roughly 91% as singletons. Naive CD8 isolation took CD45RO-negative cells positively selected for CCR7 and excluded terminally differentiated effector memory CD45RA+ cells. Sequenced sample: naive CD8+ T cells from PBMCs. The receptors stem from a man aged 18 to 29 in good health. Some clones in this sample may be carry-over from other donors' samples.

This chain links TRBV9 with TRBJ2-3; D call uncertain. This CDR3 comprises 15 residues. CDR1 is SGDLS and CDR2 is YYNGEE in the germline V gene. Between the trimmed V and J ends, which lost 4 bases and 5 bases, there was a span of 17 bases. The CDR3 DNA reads TGTGCCAGCAGCCCGTGGCCCCAAACTGGAGATACGCAGTATTTT. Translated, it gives CASSPWPQTGDTQYF.

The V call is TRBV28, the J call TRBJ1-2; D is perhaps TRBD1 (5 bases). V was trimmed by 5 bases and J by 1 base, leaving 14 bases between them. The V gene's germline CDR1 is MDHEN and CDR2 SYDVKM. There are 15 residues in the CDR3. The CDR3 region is CASSLYRGRNYGYTF. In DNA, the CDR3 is TGTGCCAGCAGTCTCTATAGGGGCCGTAACTATGGCTACACCTTC.

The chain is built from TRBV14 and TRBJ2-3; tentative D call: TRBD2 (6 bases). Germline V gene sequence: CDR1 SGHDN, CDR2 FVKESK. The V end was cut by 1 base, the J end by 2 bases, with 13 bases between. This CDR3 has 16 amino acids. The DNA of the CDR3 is TGTGCCAGCAGCCAAGCGTCGGGAGTTCCCACAGATACGCAGTATTTT. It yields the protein CASSQASGVPTDTQYF. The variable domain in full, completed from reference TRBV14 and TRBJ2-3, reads EAGVTQFPSHSVIEKGQTVTLRCDPISGHDNLYWYRRVMGKEIKFLLHFVKESKQDESGMPNNRFLAERTGGTYSTLKVQPAELEDSGVYFCASSQASGVPTDTQYFGPGTRLTVL.

The CDR3 reads CAIPLEREYLNEQFF. The CDR3 nucleotides are TGTGCCATCCCACTAGAGCGGGAGTATCTCAATGAGCAGTTCTTC. This sequence joins TRBV7-9 and TRBJ2-1; TRBD2 agrees at 8 bases. The CDR3 has 15 residues. Germline CDR1 and CDR2: SEHNR and FQNEAQ (reference sequence). V shed 10 bases, J shed 6 bases, and the junction held 14 bases outside the gene matches.

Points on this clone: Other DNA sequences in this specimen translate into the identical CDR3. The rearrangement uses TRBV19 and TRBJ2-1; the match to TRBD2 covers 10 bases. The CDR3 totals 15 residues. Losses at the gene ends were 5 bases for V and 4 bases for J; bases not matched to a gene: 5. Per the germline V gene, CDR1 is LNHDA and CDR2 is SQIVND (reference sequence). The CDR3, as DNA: TGTGCCAGTAGTCTGACTAGCGGGCCGTACAATGAGCAGTTCTTC. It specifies CASSLTSGPYNEQFF.

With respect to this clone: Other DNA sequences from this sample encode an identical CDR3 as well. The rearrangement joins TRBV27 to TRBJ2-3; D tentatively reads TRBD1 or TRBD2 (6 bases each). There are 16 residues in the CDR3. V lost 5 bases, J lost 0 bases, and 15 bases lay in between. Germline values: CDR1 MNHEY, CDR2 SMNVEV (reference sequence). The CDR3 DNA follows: TGTGCCAGCAGTCCCTCAAGGGGGGAGAGCACAGATACGCAGTATTTT. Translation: CASSPSRGESTDTQYF.

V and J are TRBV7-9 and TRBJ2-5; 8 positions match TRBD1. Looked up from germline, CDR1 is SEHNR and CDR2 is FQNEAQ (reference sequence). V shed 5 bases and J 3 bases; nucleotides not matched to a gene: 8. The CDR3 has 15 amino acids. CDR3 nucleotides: TGTGCCAGCAGCAGCCGGGACAGGAGAAAAGAGACCCAGTACTTC. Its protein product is CASSSRDRRKETQYF.

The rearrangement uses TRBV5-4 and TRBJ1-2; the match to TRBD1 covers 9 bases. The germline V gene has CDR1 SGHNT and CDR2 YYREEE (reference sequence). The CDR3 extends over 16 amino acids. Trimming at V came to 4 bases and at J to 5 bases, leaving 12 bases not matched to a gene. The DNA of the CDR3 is TGTGCCAGCAGCGTGGACAGGGGTCCCGCGCGGTATGGCTACACCTTC. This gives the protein CASSVDRGPARYGYTF.

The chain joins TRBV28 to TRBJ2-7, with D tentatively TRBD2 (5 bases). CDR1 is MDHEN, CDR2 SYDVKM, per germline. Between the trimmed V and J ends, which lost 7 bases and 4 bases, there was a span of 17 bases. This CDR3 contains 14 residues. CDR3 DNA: TGTGCCAGCATCCCAACTCGAGAGGGATACGAGCAGTACTTC. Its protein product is CASIPTREGYEQYF.

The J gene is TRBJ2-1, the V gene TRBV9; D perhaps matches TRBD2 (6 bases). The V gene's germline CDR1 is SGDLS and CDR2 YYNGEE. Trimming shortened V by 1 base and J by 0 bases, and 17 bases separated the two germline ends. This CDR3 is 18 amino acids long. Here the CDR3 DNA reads TGTGCCAGCAGCGTATCGGGTAGCGGCACTTTCTCCTACAATGAGCAGTTCTTC. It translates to CASSVSGSGTFSYNEQFF.

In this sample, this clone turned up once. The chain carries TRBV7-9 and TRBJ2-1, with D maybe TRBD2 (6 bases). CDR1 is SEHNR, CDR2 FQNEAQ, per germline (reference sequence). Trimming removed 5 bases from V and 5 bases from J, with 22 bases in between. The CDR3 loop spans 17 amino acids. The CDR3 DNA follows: TGTGCCAGCAGCGTTAGTACAGGCGGGAAAGAGGACAATGAGCAGTTCTTC. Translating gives CASSVSTGGKEDNEQFF.

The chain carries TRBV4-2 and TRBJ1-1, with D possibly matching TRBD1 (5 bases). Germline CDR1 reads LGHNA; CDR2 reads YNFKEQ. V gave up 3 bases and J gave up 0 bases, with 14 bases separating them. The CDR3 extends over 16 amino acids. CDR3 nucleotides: TGTGCCAGCAGCCAGGTGGGTGGGGGTTTGAACACTGAAGCTTTCTTT. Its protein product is CASSQVGGGLNTEAFF.

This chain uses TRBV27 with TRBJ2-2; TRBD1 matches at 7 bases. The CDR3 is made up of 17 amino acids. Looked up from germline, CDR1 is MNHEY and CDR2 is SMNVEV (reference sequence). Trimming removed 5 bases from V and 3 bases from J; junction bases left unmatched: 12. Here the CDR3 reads CASSTRQGSLDTGELFF. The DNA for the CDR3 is TGTGCCAGCAGTACGAGACAGGGCTCCTTGGACACCGGGGAGCTGTTTTTT.

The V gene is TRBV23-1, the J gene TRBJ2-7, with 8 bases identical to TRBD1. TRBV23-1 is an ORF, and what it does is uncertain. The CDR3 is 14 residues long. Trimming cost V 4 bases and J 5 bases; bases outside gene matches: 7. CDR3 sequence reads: CASSPRTGFHEQYF. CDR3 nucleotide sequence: TGCGCCAGCAGTCCCCGGACAGGGTTCCACGAGCAGTACTTC.

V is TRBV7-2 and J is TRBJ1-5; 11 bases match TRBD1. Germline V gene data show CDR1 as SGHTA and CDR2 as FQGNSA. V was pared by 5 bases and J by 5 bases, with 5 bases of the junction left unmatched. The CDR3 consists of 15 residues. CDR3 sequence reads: CASSEDRGRYQPQHF. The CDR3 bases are TGTGCCAGCAGCGAGGACAGGGGGCGGTATCAGCCCCAGCATTTT.

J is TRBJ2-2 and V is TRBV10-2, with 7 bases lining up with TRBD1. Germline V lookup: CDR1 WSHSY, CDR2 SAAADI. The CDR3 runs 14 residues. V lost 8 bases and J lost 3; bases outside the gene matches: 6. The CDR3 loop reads CASGGQIYTGELFF. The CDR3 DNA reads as TGCGCCAGCGGGGGACAGATCTACACCGGGGAGCTGTTTTTT.

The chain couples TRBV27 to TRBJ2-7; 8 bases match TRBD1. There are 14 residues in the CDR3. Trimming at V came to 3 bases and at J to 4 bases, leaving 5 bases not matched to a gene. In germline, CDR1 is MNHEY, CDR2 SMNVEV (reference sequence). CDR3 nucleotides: TGTGCCAGCAGTTTCCGGACAGGGAGTTACGAGCAGTACTTC. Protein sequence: CASSFRTGSYEQYF.

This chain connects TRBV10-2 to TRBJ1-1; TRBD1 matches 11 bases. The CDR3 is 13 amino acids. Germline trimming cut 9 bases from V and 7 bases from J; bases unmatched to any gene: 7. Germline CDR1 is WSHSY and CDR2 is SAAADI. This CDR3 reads CASGQGATREAFF. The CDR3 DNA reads TGCGCCAGTGGACAGGGGGCGACGCGTGAAGCTTTCTTT.

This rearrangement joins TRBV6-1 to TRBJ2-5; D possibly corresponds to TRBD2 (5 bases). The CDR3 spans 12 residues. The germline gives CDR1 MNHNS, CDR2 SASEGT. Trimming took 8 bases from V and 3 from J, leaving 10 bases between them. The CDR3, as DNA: TGTGCCAGCGGGAGCGGTAAAGAGACCCAGTACTTC. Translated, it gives CASGSGKETQYF.

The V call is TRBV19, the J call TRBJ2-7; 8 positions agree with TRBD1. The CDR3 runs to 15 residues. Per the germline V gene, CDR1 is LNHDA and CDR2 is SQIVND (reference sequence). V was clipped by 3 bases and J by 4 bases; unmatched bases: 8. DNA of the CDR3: TGTGCCAGTAGTATTCGGCCAGGGGGCGGATACGAGCAGTACTTC. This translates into CASSIRPGGGYEQYF.

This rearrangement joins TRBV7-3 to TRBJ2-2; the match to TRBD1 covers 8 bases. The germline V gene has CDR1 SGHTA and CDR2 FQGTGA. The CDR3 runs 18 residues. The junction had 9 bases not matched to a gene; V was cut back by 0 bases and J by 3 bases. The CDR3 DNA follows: TGTGCCAGCAGCTTAACGGACCCCGACAGGGGATACACCGGGGAGCTGTTTTTT. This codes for CASSLTDPDRGYTGELFF.

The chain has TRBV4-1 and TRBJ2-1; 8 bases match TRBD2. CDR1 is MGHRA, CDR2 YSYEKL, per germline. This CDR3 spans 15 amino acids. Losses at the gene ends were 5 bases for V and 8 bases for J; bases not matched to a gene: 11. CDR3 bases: TGCGCCAGCAGCGAATTAGCGGGATCGTGGGATGAGCAGTTCTTC. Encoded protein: CASSELAGSWDEQFF.

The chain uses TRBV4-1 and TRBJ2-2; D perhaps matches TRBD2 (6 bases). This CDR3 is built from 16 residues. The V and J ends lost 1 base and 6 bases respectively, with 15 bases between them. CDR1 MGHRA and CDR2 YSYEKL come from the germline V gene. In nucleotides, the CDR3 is TGCGCCAGCAGCCAAGGGGTGGAAAGGAGGGCCGGGGAGCTGTTTTTT. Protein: CASSQGVERRAGELFF.

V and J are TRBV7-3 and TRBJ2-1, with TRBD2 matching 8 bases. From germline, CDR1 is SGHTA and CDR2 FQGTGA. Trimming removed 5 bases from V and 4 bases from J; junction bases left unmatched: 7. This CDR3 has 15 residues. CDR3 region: CASSLQTSVYNEQFF. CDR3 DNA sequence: TGTGCCAGCAGCCTCCAGACTAGCGTGTACAATGAGCAGTTCTTC.

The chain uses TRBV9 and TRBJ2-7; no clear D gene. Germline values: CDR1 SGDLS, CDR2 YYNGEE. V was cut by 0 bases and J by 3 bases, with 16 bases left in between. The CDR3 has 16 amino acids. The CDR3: CASSVGETPRFYEQYF. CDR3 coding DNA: TGTGCCAGCAGCGTAGGTGAGACTCCCAGATTCTACGAGCAGTACTTC.

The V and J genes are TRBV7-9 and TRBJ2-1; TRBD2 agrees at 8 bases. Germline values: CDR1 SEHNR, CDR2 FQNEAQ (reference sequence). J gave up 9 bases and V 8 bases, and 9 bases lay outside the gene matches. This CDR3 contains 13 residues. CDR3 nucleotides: TGTGCCAGCGGAGCGGGAGTAGAGGGTGAGCAGTTCTTC. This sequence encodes CASGAGVEGEQFF.

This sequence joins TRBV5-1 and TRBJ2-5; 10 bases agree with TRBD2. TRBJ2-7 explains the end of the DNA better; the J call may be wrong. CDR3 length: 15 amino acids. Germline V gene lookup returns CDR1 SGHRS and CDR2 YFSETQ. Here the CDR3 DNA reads TGCGCCAGCGGATCTAGCGGGAGCACTGCCTACGAGCAGTACTTC. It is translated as CASGSSGSTAYEQYF.

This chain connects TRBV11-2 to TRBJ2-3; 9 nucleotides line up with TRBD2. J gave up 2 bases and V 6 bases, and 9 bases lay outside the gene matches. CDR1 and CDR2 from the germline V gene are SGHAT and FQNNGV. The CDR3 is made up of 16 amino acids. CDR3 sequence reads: CASRTRREGPTDTQYF. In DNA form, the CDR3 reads TGTGCCAGCAGAACAAGGCGGGAGGGCCCCACAGATACGCAGTATTTT.

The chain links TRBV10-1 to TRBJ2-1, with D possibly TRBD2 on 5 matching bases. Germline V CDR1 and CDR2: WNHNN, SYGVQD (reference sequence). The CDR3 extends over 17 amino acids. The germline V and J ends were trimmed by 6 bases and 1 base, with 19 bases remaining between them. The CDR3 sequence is CASSARIAHRSYNEQFF. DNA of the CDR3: TGCGCCAGCAGCGCTCGGATAGCGCACAGATCCTACAATGAGCAGTTCTTC.

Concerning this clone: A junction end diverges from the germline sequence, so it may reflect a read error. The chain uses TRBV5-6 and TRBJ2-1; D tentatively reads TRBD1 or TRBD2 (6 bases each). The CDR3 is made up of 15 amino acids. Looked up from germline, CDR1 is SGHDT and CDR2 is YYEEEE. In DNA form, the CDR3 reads TGTGCCAGCACCTTGGTAGGGGGGAACGGGAATGAGCAGTTCTTC. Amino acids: CASTLVGGNGNEQFF.

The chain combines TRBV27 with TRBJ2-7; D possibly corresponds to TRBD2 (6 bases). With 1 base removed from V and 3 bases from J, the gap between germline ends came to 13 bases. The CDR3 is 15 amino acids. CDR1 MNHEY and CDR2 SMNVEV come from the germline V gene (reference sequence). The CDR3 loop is CASSLFGGTLYEQYF. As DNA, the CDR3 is TGTGCCAGCAGTTTATTCGGGGGAACGCTCTACGAGCAGTACTTC.